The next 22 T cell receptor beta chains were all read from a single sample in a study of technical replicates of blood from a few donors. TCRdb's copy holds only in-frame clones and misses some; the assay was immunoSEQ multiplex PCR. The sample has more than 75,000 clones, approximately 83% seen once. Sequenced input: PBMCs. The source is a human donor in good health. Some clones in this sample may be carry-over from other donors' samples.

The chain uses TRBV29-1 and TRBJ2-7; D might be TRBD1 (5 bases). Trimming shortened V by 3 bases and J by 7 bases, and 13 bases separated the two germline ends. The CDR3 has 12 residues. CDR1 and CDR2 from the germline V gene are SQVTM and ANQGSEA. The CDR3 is CSVEGLSGEQYF. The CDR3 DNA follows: TGCAGCGTTGAGGGGCTGTCCGGGGAGCAGTACTTC.

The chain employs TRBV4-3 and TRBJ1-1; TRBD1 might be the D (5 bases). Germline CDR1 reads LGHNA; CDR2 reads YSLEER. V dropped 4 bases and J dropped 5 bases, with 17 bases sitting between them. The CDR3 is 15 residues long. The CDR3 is CASSPRRGGGTEAFF. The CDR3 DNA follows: TGCGCCAGCAGCCCCCGGCGGGGCGGGGGGACTGAAGCTTTCTTT.

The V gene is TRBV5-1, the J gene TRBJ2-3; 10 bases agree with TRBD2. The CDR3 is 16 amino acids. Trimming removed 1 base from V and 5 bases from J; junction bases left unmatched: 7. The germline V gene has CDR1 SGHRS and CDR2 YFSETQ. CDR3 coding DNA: TGCGCCAGCAGCTTGTTTCCTAGCGGGGGACAAGATACGCAGTATTTT. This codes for CASSLFPSGGQDTQYF. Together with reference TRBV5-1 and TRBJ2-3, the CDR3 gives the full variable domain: KAGVTQTPRYLIKTRGQQVTLSCSPISGHRSVSWYQQTPGQGLQFLFEYFSETQRNKGNFPGRFSGRQFSNSRSEMNVSTLELGDSALYLCASSLFPSGGQDTQYFGPGTRLTVL.

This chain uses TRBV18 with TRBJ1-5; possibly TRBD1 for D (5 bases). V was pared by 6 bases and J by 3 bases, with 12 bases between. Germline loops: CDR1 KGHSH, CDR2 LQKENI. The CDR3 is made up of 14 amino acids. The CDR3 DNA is TGTGCCAGCTCGGCAGACAGTTTCAATCAGCCCCAGCATTTT. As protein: CASSADSFNQPQHF.

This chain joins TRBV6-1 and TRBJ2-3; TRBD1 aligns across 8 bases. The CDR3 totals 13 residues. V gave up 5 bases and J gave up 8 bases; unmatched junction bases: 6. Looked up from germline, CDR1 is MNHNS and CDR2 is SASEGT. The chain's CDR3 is CASSYTQGGTQYF. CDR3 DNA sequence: TGTGCCAGCAGTTATACACAGGGGGGTACGCAGTATTTT.

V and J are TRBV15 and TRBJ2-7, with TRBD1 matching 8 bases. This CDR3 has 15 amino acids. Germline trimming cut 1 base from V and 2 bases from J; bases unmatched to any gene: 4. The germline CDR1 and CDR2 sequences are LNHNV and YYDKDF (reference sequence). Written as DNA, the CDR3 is TGTGCCACCAGCAGAGCAGGACAGGGAACCTACGAGCAGTACTTC. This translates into CATSRAGQGTYEQYF.

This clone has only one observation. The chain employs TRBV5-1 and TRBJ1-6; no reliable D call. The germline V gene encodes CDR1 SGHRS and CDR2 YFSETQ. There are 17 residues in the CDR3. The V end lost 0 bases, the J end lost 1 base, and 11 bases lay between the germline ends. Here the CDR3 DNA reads TGCGCCAGCAGCTTGGGACCCGGGGATTCCTATAATTCACCCCTCCACTTT. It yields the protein CASSLGPGDSYNSPLHF.

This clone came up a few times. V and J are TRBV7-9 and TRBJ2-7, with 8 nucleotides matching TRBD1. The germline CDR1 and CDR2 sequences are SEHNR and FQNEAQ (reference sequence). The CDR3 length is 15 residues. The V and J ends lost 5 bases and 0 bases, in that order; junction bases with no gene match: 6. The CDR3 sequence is CASSPWTGSSYEQYF. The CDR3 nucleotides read TGTGCCAGCAGCCCATGGACAGGGAGCTCCTACGAGCAGTACTTC. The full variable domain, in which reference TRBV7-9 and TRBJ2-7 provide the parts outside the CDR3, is DTGVSQNPRHKITKRGQNVTFRCDPISEHNRLYWYRQTLGQGPEFLTYFQNEAQLEKSRLLSDRFSAERPKGSFSTLEIQRTEQGDSAMYLCASSPWTGSSYEQYFGPGTRLTVT.

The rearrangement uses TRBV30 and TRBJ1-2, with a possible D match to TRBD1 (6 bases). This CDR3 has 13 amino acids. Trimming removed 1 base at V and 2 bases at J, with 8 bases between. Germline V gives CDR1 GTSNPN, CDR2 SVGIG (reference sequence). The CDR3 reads CAWSGQGNYGYTF. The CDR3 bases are TGTGCCTGGAGTGGGCAGGGGAACTATGGCTACACCTTC.

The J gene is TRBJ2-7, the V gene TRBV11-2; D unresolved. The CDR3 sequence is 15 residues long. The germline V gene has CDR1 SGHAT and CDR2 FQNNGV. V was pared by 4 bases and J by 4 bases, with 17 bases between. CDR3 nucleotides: TGTGCCAGCAGCTCCCCACCCGGCGGTAAATACGAGCAGTACTTC. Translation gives CASSSPPGGKYEQYF. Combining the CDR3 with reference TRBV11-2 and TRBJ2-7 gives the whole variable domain EAGVAQSPRYKIIEKRQSVAFWCNPISGHATLYWYQQILGQGPKLLIQFQNNGVVDDSQLPKDRFSAERLKGVDSTLKIQPAKLEDSAVYLCASSSPPGGKYEQYFGPGTRLTVT.

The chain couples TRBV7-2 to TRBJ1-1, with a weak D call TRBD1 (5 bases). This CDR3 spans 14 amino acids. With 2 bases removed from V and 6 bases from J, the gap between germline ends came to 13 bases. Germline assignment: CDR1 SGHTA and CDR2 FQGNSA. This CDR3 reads CASSLRQGGPEAFF. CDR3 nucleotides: TGTGCCAGCAGCTTAAGGCAGGGAGGCCCTGAAGCTTTCTTT.

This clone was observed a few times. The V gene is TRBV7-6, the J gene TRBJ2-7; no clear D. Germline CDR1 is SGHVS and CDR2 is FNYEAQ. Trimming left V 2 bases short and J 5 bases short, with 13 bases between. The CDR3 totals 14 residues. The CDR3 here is CASSLNPTGDEQYF. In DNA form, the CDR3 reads TGTGCCAGCAGCTTAAACCCAACGGGTGACGAGCAGTACTTC. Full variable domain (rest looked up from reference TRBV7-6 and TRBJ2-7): GAGVSQSPRYKVTKRGQDVALRCDPISGHVSLYWYRQALGQGPEFLTYFNYEAQQDKSGLPNDRFSAERPEGSISTLTIQRTEQRDSAMYRCASSLNPTGDEQYFGPGTRLTVT.

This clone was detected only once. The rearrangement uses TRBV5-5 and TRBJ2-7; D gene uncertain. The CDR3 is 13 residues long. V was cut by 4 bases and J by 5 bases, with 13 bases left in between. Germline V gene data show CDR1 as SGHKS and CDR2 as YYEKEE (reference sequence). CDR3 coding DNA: TGTGCCAGCAGCGATTTCTCTCGGGACGAGCAGTACTTC. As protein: CASSDFSRDEQYF.

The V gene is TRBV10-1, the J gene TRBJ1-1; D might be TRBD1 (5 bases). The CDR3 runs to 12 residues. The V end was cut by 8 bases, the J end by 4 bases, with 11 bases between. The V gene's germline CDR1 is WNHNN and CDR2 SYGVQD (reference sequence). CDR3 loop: CASSDTFTEAFF. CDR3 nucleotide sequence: TGCGCCAGCTCGGACACTTTCACTGAAGCTTTCTTT.

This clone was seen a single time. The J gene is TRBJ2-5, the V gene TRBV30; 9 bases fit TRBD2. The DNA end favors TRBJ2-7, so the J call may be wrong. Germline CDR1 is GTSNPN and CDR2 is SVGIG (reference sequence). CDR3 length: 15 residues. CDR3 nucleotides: TGTGCCTGGAGTGTAGCGGGAGGATACTCCTACGAGCAGTACTTC. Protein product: CAWSVAGGYSYEQYF.

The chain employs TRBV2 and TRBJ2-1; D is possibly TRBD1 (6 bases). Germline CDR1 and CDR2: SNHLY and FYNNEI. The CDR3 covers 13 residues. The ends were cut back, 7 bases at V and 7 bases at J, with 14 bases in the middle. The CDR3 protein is CASKQGQNNEQFF. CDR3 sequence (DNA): TGTGCCAGCAAGCAAGGACAGAATAATGAGCAGTTCTTC.

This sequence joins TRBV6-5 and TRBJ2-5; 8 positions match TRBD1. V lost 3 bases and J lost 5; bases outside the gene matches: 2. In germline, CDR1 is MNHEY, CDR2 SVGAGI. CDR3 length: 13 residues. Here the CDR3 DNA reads TGTGCCAGCAGTTATTCAGGGGGCGAGACCCAGTACTTC. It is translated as CASSYSGGETQYF.

This CDR3 reads CASSRGGSAGNTIYF. The CDR3 region has the DNA TGTGCCAGCAGCCGGGGGGGCAGCGCTGGAAACACCATATATTTT. This rearrangement joins TRBV11-2 to TRBJ1-3; weak D call: TRBD1 (6 bases). Germline CDR1 and CDR2: SGHAT and FQNNGV. Trimming removed 5 bases at V and 2 bases at J, with 13 bases between. This CDR3 spans 15 amino acids.

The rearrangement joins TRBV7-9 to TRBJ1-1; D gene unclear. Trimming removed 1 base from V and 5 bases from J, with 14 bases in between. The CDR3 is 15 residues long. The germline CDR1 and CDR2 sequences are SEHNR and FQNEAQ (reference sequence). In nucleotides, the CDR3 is TGTGCCAGCAGCTTAGTCGAAGGGAGGAAAACTGAAGCTTTCTTT. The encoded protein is CASSLVEGRKTEAFF.

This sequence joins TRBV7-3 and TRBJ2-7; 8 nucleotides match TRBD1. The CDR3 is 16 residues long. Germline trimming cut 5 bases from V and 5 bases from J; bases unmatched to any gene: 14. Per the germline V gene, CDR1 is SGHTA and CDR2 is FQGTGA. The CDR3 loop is CASSPRLTGEFHEQYF. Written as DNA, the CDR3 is TGTGCCAGCAGCCCCAGGCTGACAGGGGAGTTCCACGAGCAGTACTTC.

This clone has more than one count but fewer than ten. DNA of the CDR3: TGTGCCAGCAGCCTAGGGGACAGCAACTTTAATTCACCCCTCCACTTT. It is translated as CASSLGDSNFNSPLHF. The chain couples TRBV7-9 to TRBJ1-6; 7 bases map to TRBD1. The germline V gene has CDR1 SEHNR and CDR2 FQNEAQ (reference sequence). V shed 5 bases and J 6 bases; nucleotides not matched to a gene: 10. This CDR3 is 16 amino acids long.

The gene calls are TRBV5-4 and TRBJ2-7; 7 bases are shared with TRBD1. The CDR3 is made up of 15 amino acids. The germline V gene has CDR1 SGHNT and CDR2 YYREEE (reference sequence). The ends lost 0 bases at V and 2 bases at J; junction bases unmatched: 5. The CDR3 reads CASSLGTGSTYEQYF. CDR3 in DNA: TGTGCCAGCAGCTTGGGGACAGGCTCCACCTACGAGCAGTACTTC.